These T cell receptor beta chains were read from a single sample in a study of blood T cells in healthy people across ages. Each CDR3 protein gets one entry after TCRdb re-called the 5' RACE reads with MiXCR. The sample includes around 1,800,000 distinct CDR3 sequences, about two fifths of them seen just once. The specimen sequenced was blood. The origin of the receptors is a human donor in good health. CDR3s include the opening cysteine and the closing phenylalanine or tryptophan. D genes are given only for firm matches. Only part of the rows carry a size: once, few, many, or a class if the clone is expanded.

d_call	clone_size	v_call	j_call	cdr3_nt	cdr3_aa
TRBD2	few	TRBV7-2	TRBJ2-3	TGTGCCAGCAGCTCTCGAGGTAGCGGGGGGGCCAAAACGCAGTATTTT	CASSSRGSGGAKTQYF
.	once	TRBV15	TRBJ2-3	TGTGTCACCAGCAGAGATGACCGGGGTAGGGATACGCAGTATTTT	CVTSRDDRGRDTQYF
TRBD1	.	TRBV9	TRBJ1-2	TGTGCCAGCAGCGTCCCCTCGGTGGCAGGGGGCGGCTACACCTTC	CASSVPSVAGGGYTF
TRBD2	once	TRBV7-9	TRBJ2-6	TGTGCCAGCAGGCATAACCTACTAGCGGGAATCTCTGGGGCCAACGTCCTGACTTTC	CASRHNLLAGISGANVLTF
.	.	TRBV27	TRBJ1-1	TGTGCCAGCAGCCTACAGGGAGCTCCTGAAGCTTTCTTT	CASSLQGAPEAFF
.	few	TRBV6-6	TRBJ1-1	TGTGCCAGCACCAAACGCGAGGTTAGGAACACTGAAGCTTTCTTT	CASTKREVRNTEAFF
.	few	TRBV15	TRBJ2-4	TGTGCCACCAGCAGAGAGGGACTCTCCATAACCATTCAGTACTTC	CATSREGLSITIQYF
TRBD2	few	TRBV20-1	TRBJ2-3	TGCAGTGCGCCATCGGGACTAGCGCTTGGCACAGATACGCAGTATTTT	CSAPSGLALGTDTQYF
TRBD1	.	TRBV4-3	TRBJ2-1	TGCGCCAGCAGCCAAGAGGACAGGGGATACAATGAGCAGTTCTTC	CASSQEDRGYNEQFF
TRBD2	.	TRBV19	TRBJ2-5	TGTGCCAGTAGTCTCTGGACTAGCGGGGGACCCCAAGAGACCCAGTACTTC	CASSLWTSGGPQETQYF
TRBD2	.	TRBV2	TRBJ2-1	TGTGCCAGCAGTGTCTACGGGGGGGAATACAATGAGCAGTTCTTC	CASSVYGGEYNEQFF
.	.	TRBV5-1	TRBJ2-1	TGCGCCAGCAGCGTGCAGGCGTTGAGCTCCTACAATGAGCAGTTCTTC	CASSVQALSSYNEQFF
.	.	TRBV5-1	TRBJ1-2	TGCGCCAGCAGCTTGGGCGGGATTGATAACTATGGCTACACCTTC	CASSLGGIDNYGYTF
.	.	TRBV5-6	TRBJ1-2	TGTGCCAGCAGCTGGACAGACTATTTCTATGGCTACACCTTC	CASSWTDYFYGYTF
TRBD2	few	TRBV5-5	TRBJ2-7	TGTGCCAGCAGCGTCGGGGGGATAGAGGTCGACGAGCAGTACTTC	CASSVGGIEVDEQYF
TRBD2	.	TRBV7-2	TRBJ2-4	TGTGCCAGCAGCTCCGTCAGCGGGGGGGCCGCCTACGAGCAGTGCTTC	CASSSVSGGAAYEQCF
.	.	TRBV29-1	TRBJ1-2	TGCAGCGTTGACCAATCCGGACACACCTATGGCTACACCTTC	CSVDQSGHTYGYTF
.	.	TRBV7-2	TRBJ2-3	TGTGCCAGCAGCTTATTGGTCCAGTACACAGATACGCAGTATTTT	CASSLLVQYTDTQYF
TRBD1	few	TRBV5-1	TRBJ2-1	TGCGCCAGCAGCTTCCGGACAGGGACCAATGAGCAGTTCTTC	CASSFRTGTNEQFF
TRBD1	.	TRBV7-2	TRBJ1-2	TGTGCCAGCAGCTCCCGCGGGACAGGGGGCCCCCAAATCTATGGCTACACCTTC	CASSSRGTGGPQIYGYTF
.	few	TRBV5-1	TRBJ1-2	TGCGCCAGCAGCTTGGCCGGAGAGCGCTATGGCTACACCTTC	CASSLAGERYGYTF
.	.	TRBV6-5	TRBJ2-5	TGTGCCAGCAGTTACGGCGGTAGGCTCCAAGAGACCCAGTACTTC	CASSYGGRLQETQYF
.	once	TRBV6-5	TRBJ1-2	TGTGCCAGCAGTTACTGGAGGTCCTATGGCTACACCTTC	CASSYWRSYGYTF
TRBD1	.	TRBV27	TRBJ1-2	TGTGCCAGCAAGACTCTACAGGGGCACTATGGCTACACCTTC	CASKTLQGHYGYTF
.	.	TRBV7-2	TRBJ2-5	TGTGCCAGCAGCTTAGGGTTCAGACCCCTTATAGAGACCCAGTACTTC	CASSLGFRPLIETQYF
.	.	TRBV2	TRBJ2-1	TGTGCCAGCAAGCCCGACACTTACAATGAGCAGTTCTTC	CASKPDTYNEQFF
.	few	TRBV20-1	TRBJ2-5	TGCAGTGCTAGATCCTTGCGGAAAGAGACCCAGTACTTC	CSARSLRKETQYF
TRBD2	few	TRBV27	TRBJ2-5	TGTGTCAGCAGCTCCCAACTAGCGGGGTTGCAAGAGACCCAGTACTTC	CVSSSQLAGLQETQYF
.	.	TRBV20-1	TRBJ2-7	TGCAGTGCCCTTCCTGGGACGGGCTCCTACGAGCAGTACTTC	CSALPGTGSYEQYF
TRBD1	.	TRBV4-2	TRBJ1-2	TGTGCCAGCAGCCAAGAAAATGTTCTGGCAGGGGGCATCGATAGCTACACCTTC	CASSQENVLAGGIDSYTF
.	few	TRBV4-3	TRBJ2-5	TGCGCCAGCAGCCAAGATTTTGAAGAGGCCCAGTACTTC	CASSQDFEEAQYF
.	.	TRBV6-4	TRBJ2-2	TGTGCCAGCAGTGTTGAAGGACTTAACACCGGGGAGCTGTTTTTT	CASSVEGLNTGELFF
.	.	TRBV7-8	TRBJ1-2	TGTGCCAGCAGCTCCCCGGGGTCCAGACACGAGTTGTATGGCTACACCTTC	CASSSPGSRHELYGYTF
.	.	TRBV12-3/TRBV12-4	TRBJ1-1	TGTGCCAGCAGTTTCGGGACACATCGGAACACTGGAGCTTTCTTT	CASSFGTHRNTGAFF
.	.	TRBV20-1	TRBJ1-1	TGCAGTGCTAGTTCCACAGGCACTGAAGCTTTCTTT	CSASSTGTEAFF
.	few	TRBV12-3/TRBV12-4	TRBJ1-1	TGTGCCAGCAGTTTGACCCCGGGGTGGGGCGGGAACACTGAAGCTTTCTTT	CASSLTPGWGGNTEAFF
TRBD1	.	TRBV12-3/TRBV12-4	TRBJ2-7	TGTGCCAGCACCAACTACAGGGGCGGCGAGCAGTACTTC	CASTNYRGGEQYF
TRBD1	few	TRBV5-1	TRBJ2-1	TGCGCCAGCAGAACCGGGACAGATATTGACAATGAGCAGTTCTTC	CASRTGTDIDNEQFF
.	.	TRBV2	TRBJ2-1	TGTGCCAGCGACGGGGGCTACAATGAGCAGTTCTTC	CASDGGYNEQFF
.	.	TRBV5-1	TRBJ2-3	TGCGCCAGCAGCTATTTTCTTACAGATACGCAGTATTTT	CASSYFLTDTQYF
.	.	TRBV11-2	TRBJ2-7	TGTGCCAGCAGCTTATTCACGAGCTCCTACGAGCAGTACTTC	CASSLFTSSYEQYF